A selection of T cell receptor beta chains follows, all from one sample in a study of blood T cell repertoires in COVID-19. Method: immunoSEQ multiplex PCR; TCRdb's copy keeps in-frame clones and lacks some. The table has fewer than 350,000 clones, about 90% seen once. The material sequenced was PBMCs or T cells enriched from blood (not recorded which). All receptors derive from a woman aged 30 to 39 with acute COVID-19. CDR3s include the opening cysteine and the closing phenylalanine or tryptophan. D genes are given only for firm matches. Some rows mark clone size as missing; the rest say once, few, many or name a class of expanded clone.

V	D	size	J	CDR3	DNA
TRBV9	NA	NA	TRBJ2-1	CASSGSRRAGYNEQFF	TGTGCCAGCAGCGGATCCCGGAGGGCCGGGTACAATGAGCAGTTCTTC
TRBV28	TRBD1	NA	TRBJ1-1	CASSWTGLNTEAFF	TGTGCCAGCAGTTGGACAGGGTTGAACACTGAAGCTTTCTTT
TRBV28	NA	NA	TRBJ2-7	CASSYSNEQYF	TGTGCCAGCAGTTATTCTAACGAGCAGTACTTC
TRBV7-9	NA	NA	TRBJ2-6	CASYKKPGGANVLTF	TGTGCCAGCTATAAAAAACCTGGCGGGGCCAACGTCCTGACTTTC
TRBV15	NA	NA	TRBJ1-3	CATSRGQPGISGNTIYF	TGTGCCACCAGCAGAGGACAGCCCGGAATCTCTGGAAACACCATATATTTT
TRBV6-5	NA	few	TRBJ1-2	CASSRGIDYGYTF	TGTGCCAGCAGCCGCGGGATCGACTATGGCTACACCTTC
TRBV7-2	NA	medium-sized	TRBJ2-7	CASSPSASYEQYF	TGTGCCAGCAGCCCTAGCGCCTCCTACGAGCAGTACTTC
TRBV5-1	NA	NA	TRBJ1-5	CASSLMGEGNQPQHF	TGCGCCAGCAGCTTGATGGGGGAGGGCAATCAGCCCCAGCATTTT
TRBV28	TRBD1	NA	TRBJ2-2	CASWDRANTGELFF	TGTGCGTCTTGGGACAGGGCGAACACCGGGGAGCTGTTTTTT
TRBV7-2	TRBD2	NA	TRBJ2-1	CASSSLAGGIDEQFF	TGTGCCAGCAGCTCCCTAGCGGGAGGGATCGATGAGCAGTTCTTC
TRBV28	NA	NA	TRBJ1-5	CASFDRPDQPQHF	TGTGCCAGCTTCGACAGGCCGGATCAGCCCCAGCATTTT
TRBV14	TRBD1	NA	TRBJ2-1	CASSPLGQGGNEQFF	TGTGCCAGCAGCCCACTGGGACAGGGGGGCAATGAGCAGTTCTTC
TRBV2	NA	NA	TRBJ1-5	CASSEGAENSNQPQHF	TGTGCCAGCAGTGAAGGGGCAGAAAATAGCAATCAGCCCCAGCATTTT
TRBV5-1	NA	NA	TRBJ2-3	CASSLESAGSTDTQYF	TGCGCCAGCAGCTTGGAATCCGCGGGAAGCACAGATACGCAGTATTTT
TRBV6-5	TRBD2	NA	TRBJ2-7	CASSYSILAGGEQYF	TGTGCCAGCAGTTACTCGATACTAGCGGGAGGCGAGCAGTACTTC
TRBV7-9	NA	NA	TRBJ1-4	CASTASQNEKLFF	TGTGCCAGCACCGCTTCCCAGAATGAAAAACTGTTTTTT
TRBV14	TRBD1	NA	TRBJ1-2	CASSPRTGGGGYTF	TGTGCCAGCAGCCCGAGGACAGGCGGAGGAGGCTACACCTTC
TRBV11-3	TRBD2	NA	TRBJ2-3	CASSWGLAGQADTQYF	TGTGCCAGCAGCTGGGGACTAGCGGGACAGGCAGATACGCAGTATTTT
TRBV2	NA	NA	TRBJ2-7	CASLRTQLYEQYF	TGTGCCAGCCTCAGGACACAACTCTACGAGCAGTACTTC
TRBV7-8	TRBD1	NA	TRBJ2-2	CASSSGQVIF	TGTGCCAGCAGCTCCGGACAGGTGATTTTT
TRBV29-1	NA	NA	TRBJ2-7	CSVDPGRLLYEQYF	TGCAGCGTTGACCCCGGCAGGTTACTTTACGAGCAGTACTTC
TRBV28	NA	NA	TRBJ2-7	CASSFSAGSSYEQYF	TGTGCCAGCAGTTTTAGCGCAGGATCATCCTACGAGCAGTACTTC
TRBV6-5	NA	NA	TRBJ1-3	CASRSVGNTIYF	TGTGCCAGCAGAAGCGTGGGAAACACCATATATTTT
TRBV30	TRBD1	NA	TRBJ2-7	CAWSDSWTGLPTYEQYF	TGTGCCTGGAGTGACTCCTGGACAGGGCTACCAACCTACGAGCAGTACTTC
TRBV28	NA	NA	TRBJ1-3	CASRGRSGNTIYF	TGTGCCAGCAGGGGGCGTTCTGGAAACACCATATATTTT
TRBV4-3	NA	NA	TRBJ1-5	CASSQDALNQPQHF	TGCGCCAGCAGCCAAGATGCACTCAATCAGCCCCAGCATTTT
TRBV6-6	TRBD2	NA	TRBJ2-3	CASIQTSGREADTQYF	TGTGCCAGCATTCAGACTAGCGGGAGAGAGGCAGATACGCAGTATTTT
TRBV24-1	NA	NA	TRBJ1-5	CAAGGYSNQPQHF	TGTGCCGCCGGGGGTTATAGCAATCAGCCCCAGCATTTT
TRBV7-2	NA	few	TRBJ1-1	CASSLLPGSGTEAFF	TGTGCCAGCAGCTTACTCCCAGGCTCGGGGACTGAAGCTTTCTTT
TRBV27	NA	NA	TRBJ2-5	CASSLIQETQYF	TGTGCCAGCAGTCTAATTCAAGAGACCCAGTACTTC
TRBV4-3	TRBD1	NA	TRBJ1-5	CASSPGQGSQPQHF	TGCGCCAGCAGCCCGGGACAGGGCTCTCAGCCCCAGCATTTT
TRBV5-1	NA	NA	TRBJ1-1	CASSNTANTEAFF	TGCGCCAGCAGCAACACAGCAAACACTGAAGCTTTCTTT
TRBV5-8	NA	NA	TRBJ1-5	CASSQNWGDGADQPQHF	TGTGCCAGCAGCCAGAATTGGGGGGATGGGGCGGATCAGCCCCAGCATTTT
TRBV5-1	TRBD2	NA	TRBJ2-1	CASSWPAGGGREQFF	TGCGCCAGCAGCTGGCCAGCGGGAGGGGGGCGTGAGCAGTTCTTC
TRBV30	TRBD2	NA	TRBJ2-7	CAWRPGLAGEQYF	TGTGCCTGGAGGCCGGGACTAGCGGGCGAGCAGTACTTC
TRBV18	NA	NA	TRBJ2-3	CASSRAGTIGDTQYF	TGTGCCAGCTCACGGGCGGGGACGATAGGAGATACGCAGTATTTT
TRBV11-2	NA	NA	TRBJ2-7	CASSTTSVDRYSYEQYF	TGTGCCAGCAGCACCACCTCAGTAGACAGGTACTCCTACGAGCAGTACTTC
TRBV5-4	TRBD1	NA	TRBJ1-6	CASSSGTENSPLHF	TGTGCCAGCAGCTCCGGGACAGAGAATTCACCCCTCCACTTT
TRBV27	TRBD2	NA	TRBJ2-1	CASSSASGSFYEQFF	TGTGCCAGCAGTTCAGCTAGCGGGAGCTTCTATGAGCAGTTCTTC
TRBV28	TRBD1	NA	TRBJ1-2	CASSPGTGANYGYTF	TGTGCCAGCAGTCCGGGGACAGGGGCTAACTATGGCTACACCTTC
TRBV6-5	NA	NA	TRBJ2-2	CASSYRPVLSGGELFF	TGTGCCAGCAGTTACCGACCAGTTTTGTCGGGGGGGGAGCTGTTTTTT
TRBV24-1	NA	NA	TRBJ2-1	CATSVEGPYNEQFF	TGTGCCACCAGTGTGGAGGGACCTTACAATGAGCAGTTCTTC
TRBV5-4	TRBD1	NA	TRBJ1-1	CASSFKGAHTEAFF	TGTGCCAGCAGCTTCAAGGGGGCGCACACTGAAGCTTTCTTT
TRBV5-6	NA	NA	TRBJ2-7	CASSLGPIEQYF	TGTGCCAGCAGCTTGGGCCCTATCGAGCAGTACTTC
TRBV29-1	TRBD2	NA	TRBJ2-2	CSVGGRGTGELFF	TGCAGCGTGGGAGGGAGGGGCACCGGGGAGCTGTTTTTT